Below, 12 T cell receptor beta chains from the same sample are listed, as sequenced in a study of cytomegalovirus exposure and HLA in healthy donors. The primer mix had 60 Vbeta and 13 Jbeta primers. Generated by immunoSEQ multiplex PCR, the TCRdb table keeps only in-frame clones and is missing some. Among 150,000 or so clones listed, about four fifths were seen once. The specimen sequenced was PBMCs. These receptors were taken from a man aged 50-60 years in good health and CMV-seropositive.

The CDR3 region is CASGQGANTEAFF. The CDR3 nucleotides are TGTGCCAGTGGACAGGGGGCTAACACTGAAGCTTTCTTT. V usage is TRBV19 and J usage is TRBJ1-1, with 11 bases identical to TRBD1. V was clipped by 8 bases and J by 2 bases; unmatched bases: 1. Looked up from germline, CDR1 is LNHDA and CDR2 is SQIVND (reference sequence). The CDR3 has 13 residues. Using reference TRBV19 and TRBJ1-1 for the parts outside the CDR3, the full variable domain is DGGITQSPKYLFRKEGQNVTLSCEQNLNHDAMYWYRQDPGQGLRLIYYSQIVNDFQKGDIAEGYSVSREKKESFPLTVTSAQKNPTAFYLCASGQGANTEAFFGQGTRLTVV.

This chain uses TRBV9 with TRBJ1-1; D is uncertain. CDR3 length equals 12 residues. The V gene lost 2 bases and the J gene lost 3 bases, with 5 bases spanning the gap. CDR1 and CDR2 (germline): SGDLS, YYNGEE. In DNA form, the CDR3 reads TGTGCCAGCAGCGTCACTGACACTGAAGCTTTCTTT. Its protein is CASSVTDTEAFF.

The CDR3 DNA reads TGTGCCAGCAGCCCCCGAGGTTCTAGCCTGGGCTACGAGCAGTACTTC. This sequence encodes CASSPRGSSLGYEQYF. The chain uses TRBV7-6 and TRBJ2-7, with a tentative D call TRBD2 (5 bases). Germline V lookup: CDR1 SGHVS, CDR2 FNYEAQ. The V and J ends lost 5 bases and 3 bases respectively, with 20 bases between them. The CDR3 is 16 amino acids.

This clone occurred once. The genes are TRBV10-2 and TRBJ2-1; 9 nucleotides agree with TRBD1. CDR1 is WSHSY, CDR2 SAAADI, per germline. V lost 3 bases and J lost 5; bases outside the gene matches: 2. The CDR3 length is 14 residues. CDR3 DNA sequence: TGCGCCAGCAGTGACTGGACAGGGGACAATGAGCAGTTCTTC. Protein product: CASSDWTGDNEQFF.

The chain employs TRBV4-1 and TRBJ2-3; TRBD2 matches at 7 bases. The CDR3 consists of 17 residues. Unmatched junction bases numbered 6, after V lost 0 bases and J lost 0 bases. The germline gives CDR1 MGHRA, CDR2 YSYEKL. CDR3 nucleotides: TGCGCCAGCAGCCAAGATAAGGGACTAACTAGCACAGATACGCAGTATTTT. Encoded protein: CASSQDKGLTSTDTQYF.

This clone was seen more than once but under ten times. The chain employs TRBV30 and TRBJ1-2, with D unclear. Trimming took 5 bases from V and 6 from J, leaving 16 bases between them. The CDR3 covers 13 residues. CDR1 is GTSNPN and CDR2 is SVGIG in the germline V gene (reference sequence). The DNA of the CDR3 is TGTGCCTGGGCCCGCGGGTGGGGAGATGGCTACACCTTC. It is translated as CAWARGWGDGYTF.

This CDR3 reads CASSPGYYEQYF. The CDR3 region has the DNA TGTGCCAGCAGTCCCGGGTACTACGAGCAGTACTTC. This chain connects TRBV7-2 to TRBJ2-7, with no clear D. V lost 6 bases and J 3 bases, leaving 9 bases between the germline ends. Germline V gene sequence: CDR1 SGHTA, CDR2 FQGNSA. This CDR3 spans 12 amino acids.

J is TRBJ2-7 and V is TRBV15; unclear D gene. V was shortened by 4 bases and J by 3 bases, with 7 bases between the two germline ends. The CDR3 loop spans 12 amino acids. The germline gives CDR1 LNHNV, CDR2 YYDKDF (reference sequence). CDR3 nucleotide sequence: TGTGCCACCAGCAAACTATACTACGAGCAGTACTTC. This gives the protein CATSKLYYEQYF.

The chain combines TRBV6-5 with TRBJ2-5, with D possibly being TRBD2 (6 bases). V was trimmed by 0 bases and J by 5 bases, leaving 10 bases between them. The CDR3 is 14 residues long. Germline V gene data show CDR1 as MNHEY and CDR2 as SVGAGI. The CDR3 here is CASSYSTRGETQYF. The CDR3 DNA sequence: TGTGCCAGCAGTTACTCGACTAGGGGCGAGACCCAGTACTTC.

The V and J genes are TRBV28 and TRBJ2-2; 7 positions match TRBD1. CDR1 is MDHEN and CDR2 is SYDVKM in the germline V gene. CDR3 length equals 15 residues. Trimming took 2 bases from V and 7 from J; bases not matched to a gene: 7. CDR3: CASSLRTGDNGELFF. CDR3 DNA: TGTGCCAGCAGTTTACGAACAGGGGACAACGGGGAGCTGTTTTTT.

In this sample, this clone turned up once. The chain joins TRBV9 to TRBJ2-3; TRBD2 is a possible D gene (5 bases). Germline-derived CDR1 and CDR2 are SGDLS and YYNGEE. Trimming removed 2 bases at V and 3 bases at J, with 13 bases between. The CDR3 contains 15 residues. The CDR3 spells CASSVSGGRTDTQYF. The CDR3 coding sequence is TGTGCCAGCAGCGTCTCGGGCGGGCGTACAGATACGCAGTATTTT.

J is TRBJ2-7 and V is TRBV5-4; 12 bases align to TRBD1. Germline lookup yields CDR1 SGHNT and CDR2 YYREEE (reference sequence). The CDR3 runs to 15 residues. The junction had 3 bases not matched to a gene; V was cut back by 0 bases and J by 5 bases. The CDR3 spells CASSLAGTGGHEQYF. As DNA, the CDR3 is TGTGCCAGCAGCTTGGCCGGGACAGGGGGCCACGAGCAGTACTTC.